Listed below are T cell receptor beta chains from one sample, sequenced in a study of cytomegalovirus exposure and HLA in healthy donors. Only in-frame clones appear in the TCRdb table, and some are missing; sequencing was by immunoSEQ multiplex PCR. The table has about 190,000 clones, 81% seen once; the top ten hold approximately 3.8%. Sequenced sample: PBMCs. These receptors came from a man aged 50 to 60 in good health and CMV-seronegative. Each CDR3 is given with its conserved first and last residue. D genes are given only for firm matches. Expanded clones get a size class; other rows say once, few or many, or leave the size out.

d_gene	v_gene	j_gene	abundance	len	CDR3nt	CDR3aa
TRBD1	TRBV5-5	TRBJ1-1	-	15	TGTGCCAGCAGCCTATTAAGACAGGGGGGCACTGAAGCTTTCTTT	CASSLLRQGGTEAFF
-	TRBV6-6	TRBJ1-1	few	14	TGTGCCAGCAGTGGCCGGCGGGAGAACACTGAAGCTTTCTTT	CASSGRRENTEAFF
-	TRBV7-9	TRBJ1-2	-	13	TGTGCCAGCAGCTTAGTTTCGTTCTTGGGCTACACCTTC	CASSLVSFLGYTF
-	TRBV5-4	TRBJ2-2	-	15	TGTGCCAGCAGCCTAACGGGGGGCGCGGCCGGGGAGCTGTTTTTT	CASSLTGGAAGELFF
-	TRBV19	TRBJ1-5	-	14	TGTGCCAGTAGGACCGGGGAACTTAATCAGCCCCAGCATTTT	CASRTGELNQPQHF
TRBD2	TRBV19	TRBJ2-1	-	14	TGTGCCACTAGCGGGGGGGACCCCTACAATGAGCAGTTCTTC	CATSGGDPYNEQFF
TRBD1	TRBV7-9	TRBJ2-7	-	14	TGTGCCAGCAGCCCGGGACAGGGGAGTAGCGAGCAGTACTTC	CASSPGQGSSEQYF
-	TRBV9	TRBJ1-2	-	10	TGTGCCAGCAGCGGGGGCGGCTACACCTTC	CASSGGGYTF
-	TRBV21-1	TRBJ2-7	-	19	TGTGCCAGCAGCAATAAAGGGGACAGAGTCGGGGGATCATCCTACGAGCAGTACTTC	CASSNKGDRVGGSSYEQYF
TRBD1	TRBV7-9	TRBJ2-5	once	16	TGTGCCAGCAGAAACGGGACAGACCTTTTAGGAGAGACCCAGTACTTC	CASRNGTDLLGETQYF